This TCR beta chain appears in the sequencing data of a study of OX40 agonist ivuxolimab in advanced cancers. The wider study: Eligibility admitted prior anti-PD-1, anti-PD-L1 or anti-CTLA-4 therapy; roughly 40% had some. Whole-study results and caveats: The study found that CD8+ T cells averaged more expanded clones than CD4+. The study observed clonal expansion of CD4+ and CD8+ blood T cells by week 6 at 0.1 to 3.0 mg/kg.

About this clone: Its antigen remains unidentified.

From germline, CDR1 is MDHEN and CDR2 SYDVKM. The CDR3 sequence is 14 residues long. Trimming pared 11 bases from V and 0 bases from J, leaving 11 bases between. Clones were sequenced by immunoSEQ multiplex PCR, and TCRdb holds only the in-frame ones, with some missing. The table has tens of thousands of clones, 70% to 90% seen once. Autoimmune disease history or systemic immunosuppression disqualified patients. The genes are TRBV28 and TRBJ1-6; tentatively, D is TRBD1 (6 bases). Source: CD4+ or CD8+ T cells sorted from blood, taken in a trial of the OX40 agonist ivuxolimab. This clonotype was sampled from an adult with an advanced solid tumor such as melanoma, head and neck, liver or kidney cancer. For the CDR3, the DNA is TGTGCCTCAACAGGGAGCTCCTATAATTCACCCCTCCACTTT. This sequence encodes CASTGSSYNSPLHF.